These 8 T cell receptor beta chains share one sample of origin, sequenced in a study of glioma-infiltrating T cells after dendritic cell vaccination. The protocol was immunoSEQ multiplex PCR, while the TCRdb copy is restricted to in-frame clones and leaves out a portion. The table has roughly 100,000 clones, 85% seen once. Sequenced material: blood, taken before dendritic cell vaccination. Every receptor here comes from a human donor with glioblastoma.

The rearrangement links TRBV5-1 to TRBJ1-1, with TRBD1 identical over 7 bases. With V trimmed by 4 bases and J by 4 bases, 4 bases remained unmatched. Germline CDR1 SGHRS, CDR2 YFSETQ. CDR3 size: 13 residues. The CDR3 sequence: CASSLTGRTEAFF. The CDR3 DNA reads as TGCGCCAGCAGCCTGACAGGGCGCACTGAAGCTTTCTTT.

The chain combines TRBV19 with TRBJ2-5; 11 bases fit TRBD1. The CDR3 contains 16 residues. The trim removed 1 base at V and 1 base at J, leaving 2 bases unmatched. Looked up from germline, CDR1 is LNHDA and CDR2 is SQIVND (reference sequence). Written as DNA, the CDR3 is TGTGCCAGTAGTATAGCGGGGACAGGGGGCCAAGAGACCCAGTACTTC. Its protein is CASSIAGTGGQETQYF.

The CDR3 region has the DNA TGCGCCAGCAGCCTGGACGGGGGCACAGATACGCAGTATTTT. Its translation is CASSLDGGTDTQYF. The genes are TRBV5-1 and TRBJ2-3, with TRBD2 as a possible D gene (5 bases). This CDR3 contains 14 residues. V was pared by 4 bases and J by 1 base, with 10 bases between. Germline V CDR1 and CDR2: SGHRS, YFSETQ.

The genes are TRBV2 and TRBJ1-4; 7 nucleotides match TRBD1. This CDR3 contains 15 residues. V shed 6 bases and J 8 bases; nucleotides not matched to a gene: 12. Germline CDR1 SNHLY, CDR2 FYNNEI. As DNA, the CDR3 is TGTGCCAGCAGGGATGACAGGGTAGGAGAGGAAAAACTGTTTTTT. The encoded protein is CASRDDRVGEEKLFF.

A few counts support this clone. The chain employs TRBV6-5 and TRBJ1-3; D is unclear. Trimming left V 0 bases short and J 4 bases short, with 10 bases between. The CDR3 extends over 15 amino acids. CDR1 and CDR2 (germline): MNHEY, SVGAGI. The CDR3 sequence: CASSYSRGSGNTIYF. CDR3 in DNA: TGTGCCAGCAGTTACTCGAGAGGGTCCGGAAACACCATATATTTT.

The genes are TRBV7-2 and TRBJ1-1; TRBD1 is a possible D gene (6 bases). This CDR3 has 14 amino acids. The germline V gene encodes CDR1 SGHTA and CDR2 FQGNSA. Trimming removed 5 bases at V and 6 bases at J, with 16 bases between. As DNA, the CDR3 is TGTGCCAGCAGCCTCAGGATGGGGGCGGCTGAAGCTTTCTTT. Translating it yields CASSLRMGAAEAFF.

V is TRBV6-5 and J is TRBJ2-7; the D gene is possibly TRBD1 (6 bases). The CDR3 is made up of 13 amino acids. V was clipped by 5 bases and J by 1 base, with 9 bases between them. Germline V gives CDR1 MNHEY, CDR2 SVGAGI. The CDR3 sequence: CASSRGQSYEQYF. The CDR3 DNA reads TGTGCCAGCAGTCGCGGACAGTCCTACGAGCAGTACTTC.

This chain uses TRBV19 with TRBJ2-7; TRBD2 is a possible D gene (5 bases). V was cut by 4 bases and J by 1 base, with 8 bases left in between. The CDR3 totals 13 residues. Germline CDR1 is LNHDA and CDR2 is SQIVND (reference sequence). Written as DNA, the CDR3 is TGTGCCAGTAGTAAGGAGGTTTCCTACGAGCAGTACTTC. Protein: CASSKEVSYEQYF.